This T cell receptor beta chain was sequenced for a study of blood T cells in healthy people across ages. Study results and limitations: Possibly confounding the expanded clonotype changes was the fact that donor CMV status was unknown. A strong correlation was found between TCR beta diversity and the percentage of naive T cells.

Germline V CDR1 and CDR2: SGHAT, FQNNGV. This CDR3 is 14 amino acids long. V was cut by 4 bases and J by 4 bases, with 13 bases left in between. A second roughly 6 to 12 cycle PCR used barcoded and J-beta primers. Unique molecular identifiers of 12 random nucleotides labeled each cDNA. Via MiXCR, TCRdb re-called the 5' RACE reads, giving one row per CDR3 protein. The sample lists around 710,000 distinct CDR3 sequences, about 40% occurring once. There are a few counts of this clonotype. Its antigen is not known. This rearrangement joins TRBV11-2 to TRBJ2-5; no clear D. The sequencing input was blood. The sequence came from a woman aged 55-70 years in good health. DNA for the CDR3: TGTGCCAGCAGCTACAGTGGGCTGGGAGAGACCCAGTACTTC. Its translation is CASSYSGLGETQYF.